The clone carrying this T cell receptor (beta chain) was seen only a few times. Its antigen remains unidentified. Tagging with unique molecular identifiers was a feature of the TCR beta cDNA libraries. Out of roughly 1 to 10 million T cells, roughly 0.5 million cDNA molecules were generated. TCRdb re-called the PCR reads with MiXCR, one entry per CDR3 protein. The repertoire has approximately 360,000 distinct CDR3 sequences, roughly 38% of them found once; the top ten carry 10% to 15%. This entry is derived from a study of post-analysis software for immune sequencing data. Study-wide context: Relapsing-remitting, secondary progressive and progressive-relapsing multiple sclerosis courses were included.

Whole-study results and caveats: Controls had significantly higher normalized Chao1 diversity than multiple sclerosis patients. F measure clustering grouped samples strongly by preparation batch.

Sequenced material: blood. The receptor's source is a girl under 18 with multiple sclerosis.

CDR3 residues: CAISGGGSSSYEQYF. The DNA for the CDR3 is TGTGCCATCAGCGGCGGTGGCTCTAGCTCCTACGAGCAGTACTTC. This sequence joins TRBV10-3 and TRBJ2-7; D remains unclear. This CDR3 is 15 amino acids long. In germline, CDR1 is ENHRY, CDR2 SYGVKD. The V and J ends lost 6 bases and 0 bases respectively, with 15 bases between them.